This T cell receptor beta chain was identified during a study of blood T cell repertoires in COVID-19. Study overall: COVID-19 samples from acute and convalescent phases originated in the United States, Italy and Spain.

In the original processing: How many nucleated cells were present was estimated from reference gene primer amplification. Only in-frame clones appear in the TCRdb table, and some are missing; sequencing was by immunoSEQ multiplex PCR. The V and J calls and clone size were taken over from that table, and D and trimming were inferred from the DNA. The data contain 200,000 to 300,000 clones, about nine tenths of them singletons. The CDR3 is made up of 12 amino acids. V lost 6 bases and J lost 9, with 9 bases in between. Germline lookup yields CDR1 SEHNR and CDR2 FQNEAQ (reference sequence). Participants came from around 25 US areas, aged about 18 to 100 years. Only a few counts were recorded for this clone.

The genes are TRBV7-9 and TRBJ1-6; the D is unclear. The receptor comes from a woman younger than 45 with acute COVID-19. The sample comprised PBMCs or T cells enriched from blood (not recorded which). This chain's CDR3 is CASREGSSPLHF. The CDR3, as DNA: TGTGCCAGCAGAGAGGGTTCTTCACCCCTCCACTTT.